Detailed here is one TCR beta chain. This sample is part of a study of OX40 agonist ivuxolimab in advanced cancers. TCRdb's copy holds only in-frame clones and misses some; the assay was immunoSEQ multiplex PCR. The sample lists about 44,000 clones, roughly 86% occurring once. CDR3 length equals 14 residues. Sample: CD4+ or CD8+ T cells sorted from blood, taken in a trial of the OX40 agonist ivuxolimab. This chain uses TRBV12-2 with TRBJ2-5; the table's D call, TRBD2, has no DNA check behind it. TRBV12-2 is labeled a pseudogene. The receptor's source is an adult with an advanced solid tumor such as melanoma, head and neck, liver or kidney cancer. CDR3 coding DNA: TGTGCAAGTCGCTGCTGTGCGTACCAAGAGACCCAGTACTTC. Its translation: CASRCCAYQETQYF.